The source of this TCR beta chain is a study of cytomegalovirus exposure and HLA in healthy donors. On the study more broadly: In an earlier analysis, 95 million to 140 million unique TCR beta sequences were found from some 180 million T cells. Study conclusions and caveats: Being productive about 87% or about 30% of the time was typical of most TCR beta V segments in an earlier analysis. Common viral pathogens seemed to be connected with several of the most significant clusters, according to a later analysis.

When sampled, the donors appeared nominally healthy, though they likely had unrecorded immune exposures. Regarding this clone: Its antigen is currently unknown.

The PCR used 60 Vbeta and 13 Jbeta primers. Method: immunoSEQ multiplex PCR; TCRdb's copy keeps in-frame clones and lacks some. The sample has around 160,000 clones; around 79% are singletons. V dropped 4 bases and J dropped 8; count of bases not matched to a gene: 1. Germline loops: CDR1 SGHTA, CDR2 FQGNSA. This CDR3 contains 13 residues. The rearrangement links TRBV7-2 to TRBJ2-4, with TRBD1 matching over 11 bases. Sequenced input: PBMCs. The receptor comes from a man aged 40-55 years in good health and CMV-seropositive. CDR3 sequence reads: CASSSGQGDIQYF. The CDR3 DNA sequence: TGTGCCAGCAGCTCGGGACAGGGGGACATTCAGTACTTC.